The 8 T cell receptor beta chains below all came from one sample that was sequenced in a study of cytomegalovirus exposure and HLA in healthy donors. It was with 60 Vbeta and 13 Jbeta primers that the PCR ran. TCRdb keeps only in-frame clones here, not all; method: immunoSEQ multiplex PCR. Its table lists around 31,000 clones. The sample comprised PBMCs. The receptors stem from a female donor in good health and CMV-seronegative.

The chain couples TRBV5-4 to TRBJ1-1, with D tentatively TRBD1 (6 bases). CDR1 and CDR2 from the germline V gene are SGHNT and YYREEE (reference sequence). The CDR3 is 14 amino acids. Trimming removed 1 base from V and 3 bases from J, with 10 bases in between. CDR3 in amino acids: CASSLTGLDTEAFF. The CDR3 DNA is TGTGCCAGCAGCTTGACAGGGTTGGACACTGAAGCTTTCTTT.

The chain recombines TRBV2 with TRBJ2-1; D remains ambiguous. Germline V gene lookup returns CDR1 SNHLY and CDR2 FYNNEI. The CDR3 loop spans 12 amino acids. Trimming cost V 4 bases and J 8 bases, with 9 bases left between them. CDR3: CASSVSRDEQFF. CDR3 nucleotides: TGTGCCAGCAGTGTAAGTCGAGATGAGCAGTTCTTC.

The V call is TRBV7-9, the J call TRBJ2-2; 7 bases are a match to TRBD2. CDR1 is SEHNR, CDR2 FQNEAQ, per germline (reference sequence). Losses at the gene ends were 7 bases for V and 2 bases for J; bases not matched to a gene: 4. There are 14 residues in the CDR3. The CDR3 sequence: CASTWDYNTGELFF. DNA of the CDR3: TGTGCCAGCACCTGGGACTATAACACCGGGGAGCTGTTTTTT.

The chain carries TRBV18 and TRBJ2-2, with 8 bases matching TRBD1. J was trimmed by 1 base and V by 3 bases; bases with no gene match: 7. CDR1 and CDR2 (germline): KGHSH, LQKENI. The CDR3 covers 17 residues. The CDR3 sequence is CASSPVTGTGNTGELFF. The CDR3 nucleotides read TGTGCCAGCTCACCCGTAACCGGGACAGGGAACACCGGGGAGCTGTTTTTT.

This chain joins TRBV7-9 and TRBJ1-2; D might be TRBD1 (6 bases). Germline CDR1 SEHNR, CDR2 FQNEAQ (reference sequence). This CDR3 spans 15 amino acids. Trimming stripped 1 base from V and 8 bases from J, with 17 bases between. CDR3 DNA: TGTGCCAGCAGCTTAGGGACAGAAGACTTCGCGGGCTACACCTTC. The encoded protein is CASSLGTEDFAGYTF.

This chain uses TRBV29-1 with TRBJ1-2; possibly TRBD1 for D (6 bases). V shed 5 bases and J shed 0 bases, with 22 bases lying between them. Germline CDR1 and CDR2: SQVTM and ANQGSEA. CDR3 length: 17 amino acids. CDR3 sequence (DNA): TGCAGCGTTAAGATAGCTGGCAGGGGCCCCTCTAACTATGGCTACACCTTC. It yields the protein CSVKIAGRGPSNYGYTF.

The chain is built from TRBV6-5 and TRBJ1-5; 9 bases align to TRBD1. The junction had 5 bases not matched to a gene; V was cut back by 6 bases and J by 2 bases. CDR3 length: 15 amino acids. Germline CDR1 MNHEY, CDR2 SVGAGI. Here the CDR3 reads CASSTGGGGNQPQHF. CDR3 DNA sequence: TGTGCCAGCAGCACAGGGGGCGGGGGCAATCAGCCCCAGCATTTT.

This chain connects TRBV6-5 to TRBJ1-2, with a possible D match to TRBD1 (6 bases). The CDR3 spans 15 residues. Trimming shortened V by 3 bases and J by 0 bases, and 11 bases separated the two germline ends. The germline gives CDR1 MNHEY, CDR2 SVGAGI. This CDR3 is CASSYSTGANYGYTF. CDR3 bases: TGTGCCAGCAGTTATTCGACAGGTGCTAACTATGGCTACACCTTC.